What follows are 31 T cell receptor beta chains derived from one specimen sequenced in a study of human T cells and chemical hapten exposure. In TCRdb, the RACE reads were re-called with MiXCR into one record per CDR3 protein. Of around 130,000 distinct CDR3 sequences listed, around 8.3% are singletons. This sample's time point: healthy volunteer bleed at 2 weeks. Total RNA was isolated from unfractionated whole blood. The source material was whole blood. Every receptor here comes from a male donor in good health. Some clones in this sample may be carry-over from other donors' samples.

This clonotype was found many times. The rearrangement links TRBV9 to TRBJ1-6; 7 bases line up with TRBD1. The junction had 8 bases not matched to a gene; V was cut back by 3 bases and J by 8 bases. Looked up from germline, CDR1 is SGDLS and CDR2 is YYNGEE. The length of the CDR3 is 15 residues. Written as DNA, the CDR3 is TGTGCCAGCAGCGGACAGGGTCAGGCGGATTCACCCCTCCACTTT. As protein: CASSGQGQADSPLHF.

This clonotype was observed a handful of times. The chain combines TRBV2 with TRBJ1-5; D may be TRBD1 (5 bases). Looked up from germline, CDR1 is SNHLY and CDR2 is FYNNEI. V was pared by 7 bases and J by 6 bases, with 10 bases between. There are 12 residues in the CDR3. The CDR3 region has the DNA TGTGCCAGCACCAACGGGGGTCAGCCCCAGCATTTT. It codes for CASTNGGQPQHF.

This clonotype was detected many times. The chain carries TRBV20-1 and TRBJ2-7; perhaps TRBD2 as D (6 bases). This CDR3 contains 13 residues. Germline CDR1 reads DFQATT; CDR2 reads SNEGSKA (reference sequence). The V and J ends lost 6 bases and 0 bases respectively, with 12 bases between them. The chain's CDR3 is CSARDSSSYEQYF. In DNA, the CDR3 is TGCAGTGCCAGGGACTCTAGCTCCTACGAGCAGTACTTC.

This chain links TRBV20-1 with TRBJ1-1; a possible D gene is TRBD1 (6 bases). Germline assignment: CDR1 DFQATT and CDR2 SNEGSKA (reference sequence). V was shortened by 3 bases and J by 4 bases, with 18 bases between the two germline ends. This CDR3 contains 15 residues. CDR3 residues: CSARVQGTRSTEAFF. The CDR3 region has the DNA TGCAGTGCTAGGGTCCAGGGGACTCGATCCACTGAAGCTTTCTTT.

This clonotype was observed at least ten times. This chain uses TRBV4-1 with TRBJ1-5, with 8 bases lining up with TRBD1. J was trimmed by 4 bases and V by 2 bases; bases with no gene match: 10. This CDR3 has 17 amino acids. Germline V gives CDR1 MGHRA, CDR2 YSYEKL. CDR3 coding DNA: TGCGCCAGCAGCCAACCCGATGGTACAGGGGGTAATCAGCCCCAGCATTTT. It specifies CASSQPDGTGGNQPQHF.

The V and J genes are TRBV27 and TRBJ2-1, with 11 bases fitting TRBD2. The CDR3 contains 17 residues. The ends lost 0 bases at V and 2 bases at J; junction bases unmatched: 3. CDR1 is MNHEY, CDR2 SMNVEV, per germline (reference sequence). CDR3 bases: TGTGCCAGCAGTTTATCGATACTAGCGGGGGCCTACAATGAGCAGTTCTTC. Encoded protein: CASSLSILAGAYNEQFF.

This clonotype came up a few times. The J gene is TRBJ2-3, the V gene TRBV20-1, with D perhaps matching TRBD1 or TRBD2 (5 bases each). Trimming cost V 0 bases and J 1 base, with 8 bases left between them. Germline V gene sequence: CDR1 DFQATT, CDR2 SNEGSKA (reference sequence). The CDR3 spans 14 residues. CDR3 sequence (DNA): TGCAGTGCTAGAGATCTGGGGGGCACAGATACGCAGTATTTT. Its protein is CSARDLGGTDTQYF.

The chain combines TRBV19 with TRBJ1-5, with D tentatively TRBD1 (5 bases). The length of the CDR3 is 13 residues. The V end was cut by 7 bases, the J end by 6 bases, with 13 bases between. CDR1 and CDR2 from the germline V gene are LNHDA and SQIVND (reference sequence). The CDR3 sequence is CASTGLRGQPQHF. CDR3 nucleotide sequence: TGTGCCAGTACGGGACTTCGAGGTCAGCCCCAGCATTTT.

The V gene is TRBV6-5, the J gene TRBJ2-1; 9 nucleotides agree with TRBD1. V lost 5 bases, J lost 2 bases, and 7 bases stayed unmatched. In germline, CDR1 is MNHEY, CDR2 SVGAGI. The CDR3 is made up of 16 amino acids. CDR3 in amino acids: CASSPLQGATYNEQFF. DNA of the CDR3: TGTGCCAGCAGTCCGTTACAGGGGGCTACCTACAATGAGCAGTTCTTC.

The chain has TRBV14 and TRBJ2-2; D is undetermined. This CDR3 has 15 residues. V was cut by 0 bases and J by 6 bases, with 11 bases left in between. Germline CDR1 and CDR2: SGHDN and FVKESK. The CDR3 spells CASSQDTRRSGELFF. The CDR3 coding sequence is TGTGCCAGCAGCCAAGATACCCGTCGGTCCGGGGAGCTGTTTTTT.

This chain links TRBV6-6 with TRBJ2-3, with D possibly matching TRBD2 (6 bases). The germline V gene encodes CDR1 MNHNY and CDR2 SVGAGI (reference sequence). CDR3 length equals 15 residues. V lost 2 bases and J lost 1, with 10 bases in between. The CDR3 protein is CASSYGERGTDTQYF. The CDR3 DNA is TGTGCCAGCAGTTACGGTGAGCGGGGCACAGATACGCAGTATTTT.

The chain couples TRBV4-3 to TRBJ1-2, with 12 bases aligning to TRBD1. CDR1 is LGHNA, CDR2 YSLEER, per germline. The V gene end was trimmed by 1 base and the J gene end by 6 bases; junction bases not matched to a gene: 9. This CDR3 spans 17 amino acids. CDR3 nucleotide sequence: TGCGCCAGCAGCCAAGGACCCGGACGGGACAGGGGGCATGGCTACACCTTC. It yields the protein CASSQGPGRDRGHGYTF.

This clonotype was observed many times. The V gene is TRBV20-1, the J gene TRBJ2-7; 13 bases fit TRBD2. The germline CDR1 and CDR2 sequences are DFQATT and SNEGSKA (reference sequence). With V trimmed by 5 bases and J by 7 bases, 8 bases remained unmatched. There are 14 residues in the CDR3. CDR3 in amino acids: CSAGGTSGNGEQYF. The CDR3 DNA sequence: TGCAGTGCTGGGGGGACTAGCGGGAATGGGGAGCAGTACTTC.

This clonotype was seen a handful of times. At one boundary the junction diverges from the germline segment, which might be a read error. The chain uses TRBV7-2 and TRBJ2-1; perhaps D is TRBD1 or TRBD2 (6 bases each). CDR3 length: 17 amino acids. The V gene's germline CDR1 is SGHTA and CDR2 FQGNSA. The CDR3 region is CASSLDFGGRGRNGQFF. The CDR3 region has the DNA TGTGCCAGCAGCTTAGATTTCGGGGGCAGGGGTAGGAATGGGCAGTTCTTC. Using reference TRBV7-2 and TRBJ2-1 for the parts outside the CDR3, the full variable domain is GAGVSQSPSNKVTEKGKDVELRCDPISGHTALYWYRQSLGQGLEFLIYFQGNSAPDKSGLPSDRFSAERTGGSVSTLTIQRTQQEDSAVYLCASSLDFGGRGRNGQFFGPGTRLTVL.

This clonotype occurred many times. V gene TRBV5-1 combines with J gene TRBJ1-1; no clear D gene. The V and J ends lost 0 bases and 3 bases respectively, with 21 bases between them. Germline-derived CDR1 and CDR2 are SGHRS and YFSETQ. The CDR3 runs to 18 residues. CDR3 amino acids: CASSLALERTGRDTEAFF. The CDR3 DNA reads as TGCGCCAGCAGCTTGGCCTTGGAGCGTACTGGGCGGGACACTGAAGCTTTCTTT. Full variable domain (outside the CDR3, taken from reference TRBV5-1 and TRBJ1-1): KAGVTQTPRYLIKTRGQQVTLSCSPISGHRSVSWYQQTPGQGLQFLFEYFSETQRNKGNFPGRFSGRQFSNSRSEMNVSTLELGDSALYLCASSLALERTGRDTEAFFGQGTRLTVV.

The CDR3 spells CANSGPEAEAFF. CDR3 in DNA: TGTGCCAATTCGGGCCCGGAGGCAGAAGCTTTCTTT. The V gene is TRBV7-9, the J gene TRBJ1-1; D is uncertain. CDR1 and CDR2 from the germline V gene are SEHNR and FQNEAQ (reference sequence). There are 12 residues in the CDR3. V lost 10 bases and J 8 bases, leaving 17 bases between the germline ends.

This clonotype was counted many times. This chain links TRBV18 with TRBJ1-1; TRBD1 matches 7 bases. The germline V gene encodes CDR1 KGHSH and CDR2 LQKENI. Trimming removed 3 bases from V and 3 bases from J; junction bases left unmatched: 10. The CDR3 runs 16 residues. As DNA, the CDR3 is TGTGCCAGCTCACCCCGCTCGACAGGGCAGGACACTGAAGCTTTCTTT. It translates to CASSPRSTGQDTEAFF.

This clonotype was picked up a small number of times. CDR3 bases: TGTGCCAGCAGCCGCCTGAGGGGGCCGACTAGCGGGGGGAGCTCCTACAATGAGCAGTTCTTC. This codes for CASSRLRGPTSGGSSYNEQFF. This rearrangement joins TRBV7-8 to TRBJ2-1; 13 bases map to TRBD2. Germline V CDR1 and CDR2: SGHVS, FQNEAQ. V shed 5 bases and J 0 bases; nucleotides not matched to a gene: 16. This CDR3 region has 21 residues.

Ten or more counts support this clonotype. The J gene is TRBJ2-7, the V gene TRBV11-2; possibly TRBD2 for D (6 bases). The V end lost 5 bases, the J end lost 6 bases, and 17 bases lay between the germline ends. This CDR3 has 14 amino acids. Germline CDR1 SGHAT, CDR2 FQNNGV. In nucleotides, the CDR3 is TGTGCCAGCAGCCTACGGGACTTCAACAGCGAGCAGTACTTC. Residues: CASSLRDFNSEQYF.

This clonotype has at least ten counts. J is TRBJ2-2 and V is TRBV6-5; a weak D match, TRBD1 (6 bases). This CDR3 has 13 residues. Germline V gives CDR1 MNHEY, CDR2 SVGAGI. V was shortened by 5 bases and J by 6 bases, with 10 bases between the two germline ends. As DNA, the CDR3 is TGTGCCAGCAGTGAACAGGGCGCCGGGGAGCTGTTTTTT. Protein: CASSEQGAGELFF.

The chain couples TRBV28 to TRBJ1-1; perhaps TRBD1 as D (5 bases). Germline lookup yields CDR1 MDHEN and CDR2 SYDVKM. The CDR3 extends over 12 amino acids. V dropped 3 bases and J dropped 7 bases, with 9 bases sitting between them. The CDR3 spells CASSLSQGEAFF. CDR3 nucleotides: TGTGCCAGCAGTTTGTCGCAGGGTGAAGCTTTCTTT.

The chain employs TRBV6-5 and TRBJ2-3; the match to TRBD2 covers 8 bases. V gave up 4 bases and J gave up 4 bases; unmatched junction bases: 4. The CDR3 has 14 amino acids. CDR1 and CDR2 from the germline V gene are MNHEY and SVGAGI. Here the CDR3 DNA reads TGTGCCAGCAGTTGGCGGGGGGTATCAGATACGCAGTATTTT. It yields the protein CASSWRGVSDTQYF.

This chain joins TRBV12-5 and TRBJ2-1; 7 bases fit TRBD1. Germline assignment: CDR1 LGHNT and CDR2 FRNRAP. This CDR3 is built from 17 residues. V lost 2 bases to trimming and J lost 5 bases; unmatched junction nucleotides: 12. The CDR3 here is CASGLTPGQTENNEQFF. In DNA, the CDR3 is TGTGCTAGTGGTTTGACTCCGGGACAGACAGAGAACAATGAGCAGTTCTTC.

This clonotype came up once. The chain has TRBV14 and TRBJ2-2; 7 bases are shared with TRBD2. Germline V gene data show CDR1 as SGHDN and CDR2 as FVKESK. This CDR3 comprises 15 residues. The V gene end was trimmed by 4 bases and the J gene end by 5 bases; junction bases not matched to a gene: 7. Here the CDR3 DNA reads TGTGCCAGCAGCCCCTCGAGCGGGGCAACCGGGGAGCTGTTTTTT. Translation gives CASSPSSGATGELFF.

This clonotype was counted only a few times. The CDR3 sequence is CASSLSGRNTGELFF. The CDR3 DNA follows: TGTGCCAGCAGTTTAAGCGGGAGGAACACCGGGGAGCTGTTTTTT. The rearrangement links TRBV27 to TRBJ2-2; the match to TRBD2 covers 8 bases. The V gene's germline CDR1 is MNHEY and CDR2 SMNVEV (reference sequence). Trimming cost V 2 bases and J 1 base; bases outside gene matches: 0. This CDR3 region has 15 residues.

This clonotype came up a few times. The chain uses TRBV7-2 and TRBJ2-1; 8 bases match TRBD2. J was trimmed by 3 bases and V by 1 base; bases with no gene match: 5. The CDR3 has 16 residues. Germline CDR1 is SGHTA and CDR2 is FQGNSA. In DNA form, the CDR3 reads TGTGCCAGCAGCTTAGTGCCCGGGACTAGCTACAATGAGCAGTTCTTC. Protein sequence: CASSLVPGTSYNEQFF.

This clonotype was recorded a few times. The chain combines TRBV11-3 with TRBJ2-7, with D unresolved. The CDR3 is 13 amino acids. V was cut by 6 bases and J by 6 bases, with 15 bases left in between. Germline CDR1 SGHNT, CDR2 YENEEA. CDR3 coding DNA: TGTGCCAGCAGTTCGGTGGACGGTGGCGAGCAGTACTTC. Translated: CASSSVDGGEQYF.

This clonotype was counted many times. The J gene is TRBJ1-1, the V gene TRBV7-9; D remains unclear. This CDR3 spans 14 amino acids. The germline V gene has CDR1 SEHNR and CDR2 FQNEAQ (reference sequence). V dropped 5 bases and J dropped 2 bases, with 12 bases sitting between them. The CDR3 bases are TGTGCCAGCAGCCCCGCTTTCGCAAACACTGAAGCTTTCTTT. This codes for CASSPAFANTEAFF.

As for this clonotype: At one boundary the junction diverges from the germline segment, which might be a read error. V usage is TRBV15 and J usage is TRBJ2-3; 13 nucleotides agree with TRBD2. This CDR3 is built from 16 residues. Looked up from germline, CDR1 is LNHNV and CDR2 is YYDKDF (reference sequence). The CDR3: CVTSSGLAGVSDTQYF. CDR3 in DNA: TGTGTCACCAGCAGCGGACTAGCGGGAGTTTCTGATACGCAGTATTTT.

DNA of the CDR3: TGTGCCTGGAGTGTGACGGTCTCTGGGGCCAACGTCCTGACTTTC. Its translation: CAWSVTVSGANVLTF. The chain has TRBV30 and TRBJ2-6; D is unclear. V dropped 0 bases and J dropped 0 bases, with 6 bases sitting between them. The CDR3 runs to 15 residues. Germline CDR1 reads GTSNPN; CDR2 reads SVGIG (reference sequence).

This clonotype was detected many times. CDR3 DNA: TGTGCCAGCAGCTCTTATCAGCCCCAGCATTTT. Translated: CASSSYQPQHF. This sequence joins TRBV9 and TRBJ1-5; D remains unclear. In germline, CDR1 is SGDLS, CDR2 YYNGEE. The V end was cut by 4 bases, the J end by 5 bases, with 4 bases between. This CDR3 is built from 11 residues.